Shown below are 24 T cell receptor beta chains from a single sample sequenced in a study of blood T cell repertoires in COVID-19 (dated by TCRdb to 2018 to 2021). The library relied on the immunoSEQ multiplex PCR assay. The table was pulled from immuneACCESS by TCRdb, which kept in-frame rearrangements only. Such tables lose some clones; where checked, under half of the loss comes from unresolved V genes, and the rest has no known cause. Recorded for this sample are a few hundred thousand clones; about 92% of them occurred a single time. The ten most abundant clones make up 0.55% to 0.75% of the sample. Sequenced: PBMCs or T cells enriched from blood (not recorded which). The receptors originated from a man aged 18 to 29 who had recovered from COVID-19.

This sequence joins TRBV7-3 and TRBJ2-7; 7 bases fit TRBD2. The CDR3 is 13 amino acids. Germline V gives CDR1 SGHTA, CDR2 FQGTGA. The J segment lost 3 bases and the V segment lost 5 bases, leaving 4 bases of the junction unmatched. The CDR3: CASSRGTNYEQYF. DNA for the CDR3: TGTGCCAGCAGCAGAGGGACTAACTACGAGCAGTACTTC.

V usage is TRBV27 and J usage is TRBJ2-7, with TRBD1 matching over 10 bases. The CDR3 totals 14 residues. The V and J ends lost 4 bases and 5 bases, in that order; junction bases with no gene match: 5. CDR1 is MNHEY, CDR2 SMNVEV, per germline (reference sequence). CDR3 sequence: CASSSPGQGDEQYF. The CDR3 DNA reads TGTGCCAGCAGTTCTCCCGGACAGGGGGACGAGCAGTACTTC.

The rearrangement links TRBV11-3 to TRBJ1-1; D is ambiguous. The CDR3 is 15 residues long. The V and J ends lost 2 bases and 3 bases respectively, with 13 bases between them. CDR1 is SGHNT, CDR2 YENEEA, per germline. This chain's CDR3 is CASSLRFSGDTEAFF. The CDR3 DNA sequence: TGTGCCAGCAGCTTACGATTTTCCGGGGACACTGAAGCTTTCTTT. Looking up the rest from reference TRBV11-3 and TRBJ1-1 gives the full variable domain: EAGVVQSPRYKIIEKKQPVAFWCNPISGHNTLYWYLQNLGQGPELLIRYENEEAVDDSQLPKDRFSAERLKGVDSTLKIQPAELGDSAVYLCASSLRFSGDTEAFFGQGTRLTVV.

This clone appeared a few times. V gene TRBV19 combines with J gene TRBJ1-1, with D perhaps TRBD1 (6 bases). V lost 3 bases and J 0 bases, leaving 14 bases between the germline ends. CDR3 length: 16 residues. Germline V lookup: CDR1 LNHDA, CDR2 SQIVND (reference sequence). CDR3 nucleotide sequence: TGTGCCAGTAGTATGAGGGGGGGAATCATGAACACTGAAGCTTTCTTT. It codes for CASSMRGGIMNTEAFF.

Worth noting for this clone: Different DNA sequences within this sample yield the same CDR3. The chain combines TRBV5-1 with TRBJ1-5; the D gene is possibly TRBD1 (5 bases). V was trimmed by 5 bases and J by 3 bases, leaving 9 bases between them. The CDR3 has 13 amino acids. CDR1 SGHRS and CDR2 YFSETQ come from the germline V gene. The DNA of the CDR3 is TGCGCCAGCAGTACAGGTCCCAATCAGCCCCAGCATTTT. This encodes CASSTGPNQPQHF.

This clone was seen a single time. This chain uses TRBV4-2 with TRBJ2-4; possible D gene TRBD1, 6 bases. The V end was cut by 0 bases, the J end by 7 bases, with 16 bases between. CDR1 is LGHNA and CDR2 is YNFKEQ in the germline V gene. The length of the CDR3 is 16 residues. In DNA form, the CDR3 reads TGTGCCAGCAGCCAAGAATCCCTAGGGGGTAGGAACATTCAGTACTTC. This encodes CASSQESLGGRNIQYF.

V gene TRBV28 combines with J gene TRBJ2-7; TRBD2 might be the D (6 bases). The CDR3 consists of 15 residues. From germline, CDR1 is MDHEN and CDR2 SYDVKM. V was cut by 8 bases and J by 1 base, with 18 bases left in between. CDR3 sequence reads: CASERWGVGSYEQYF. CDR3 coding DNA: TGTGCCAGCGAACGATGGGGGGTCGGGTCCTACGAGCAGTACTTC.

The chain has TRBV7-9 and TRBJ2-3, with 8 bases identical to TRBD2. V lost 1 base to trimming and J lost 2 bases; unmatched junction nucleotides: 5. Germline V gene lookup returns CDR1 SEHNR and CDR2 FQNEAQ (reference sequence). The CDR3 runs to 16 residues. The CDR3 spells CASSLGAGVHTDTQYF. In DNA, the CDR3 is TGTGCCAGCAGCTTAGGAGCGGGAGTCCACACAGATACGCAGTATTTT.

The chain recombines TRBV18 with TRBJ1-1; the D is unclear. The V and J ends lost 6 bases and 1 base respectively, with 12 bases between them. This CDR3 comprises 14 residues. Germline CDR1 and CDR2: KGHSH and LQKENI. In nucleotides, the CDR3 is TGTGCCAGCTCCCCCGACACGGCGAACACTGAAGCTTTCTTT. Translation: CASSPDTANTEAFF.

The rearrangement uses TRBV7-6 and TRBJ2-1; 8 bases are a match to TRBD1. The CDR3 extends over 18 amino acids. Trimming cost V 0 bases and J 3 bases; bases outside gene matches: 10. Germline CDR1 and CDR2: SGHVS and FNYEAQ. The CDR3 is CASSLAHRTGSNYNEQFF. The CDR3 DNA reads TGTGCCAGCAGCTTAGCGCACAGGACAGGGAGTAACTACAATGAGCAGTTCTTC.

As regards this clone: The sample holds other DNA sequences that translate to the same CDR3. The chain links TRBV5-1 to TRBJ1-4, with TRBD1 matching over 9 bases. In germline, CDR1 is SGHRS, CDR2 YFSETQ. This CDR3 is 15 amino acids long. V lost 4 bases and J lost 7; bases outside the gene matches: 8. CDR3 loop: CASSDGQGRGEKLFF. Here the CDR3 DNA reads TGCGCCAGCAGCGACGGACAGGGGAGGGGTGAAAAACTGTTTTTT.

The count of this clone is one. The V gene is TRBV7-9, the J gene TRBJ1-1; D perhaps matches TRBD1 (6 bases). CDR3 length equals 13 residues. Germline assignment: CDR1 SEHNR and CDR2 FQNEAQ (reference sequence). Between the trimmed V and J ends, which lost 5 bases and 0 bases, there was a span of 7 bases. The CDR3 DNA follows: TGTGCCAGCAGCCAGGGGATGAACACTGAAGCTTTCTTT. Its protein is CASSQGMNTEAFF.

The chain joins TRBV20-1 to TRBJ1-3, with a tentative D call TRBD1 (5 bases). There are 15 residues in the CDR3. The V gene's germline CDR1 is DFQATT and CDR2 SNEGSKA (reference sequence). V gave up 3 bases and J gave up 1 base, with 13 bases separating them. The CDR3 DNA sequence: TGCAGTGCTAGTCAGGGTGGAGGGTCTGGAAACACCATATATTTT. It specifies CSASQGGGSGNTIYF.

V and J are TRBV27 and TRBJ2-7; D is ambiguous. Trimming took off 2 bases at V and 1 base at J, with 6 bases between the two ends. This CDR3 has 13 amino acids. Per germline, CDR1 MNHEY and CDR2 SMNVEV (reference sequence). CDR3 nucleotides: TGTGCCAGCAGTTTAGGAGCGTCCTACGAGCAGTACTTC. It yields the protein CASSLGASYEQYF.

The chain is built from TRBV7-9 and TRBJ2-1; tentative D call: TRBD1 (6 bases). Germline CDR1 is SEHNR and CDR2 is FQNEAQ (reference sequence). The CDR3 consists of 17 residues. Trimming took off 6 bases at V and 4 bases at J, with 22 bases between the two ends. As DNA, the CDR3 is TGTGCCAGCAGTGTTCACCGGGACACAACTATTTACAATGAGCAGTTCTTC. It yields the protein CASSVHRDTTIYNEQFF.

The table lists this clone with a count of one. The V and J genes are TRBV5-3 and TRBJ1-4; maybe TRBD1 (6 bases). TRBV5-3 qualifies as an ORF whose function is uncertain. V was trimmed by 5 bases and J by 0 bases, leaving 11 bases between them. This CDR3 has 15 amino acids. CDR3 sequence: CARRLQGPTNEKLFF. CDR3 nucleotides: TGTGCCAGAAGGCTACAGGGCCCAACTAATGAAAAACTGTTTTTT.

This chain connects TRBV19 to TRBJ2-1, with TRBD2 matching over 8 bases. V lost 6 bases to trimming and J lost 6 bases; unmatched junction nucleotides: 10. Germline V gene data show CDR1 as LNHDA and CDR2 as SQIVND (reference sequence). The CDR3 runs to 15 residues. The CDR3 DNA follows: TGTGCCAGTAGCCTGGGACTAGGGAGGCCCAATGAGCAGTTCTTC. Translated: CASSLGLGRPNEQFF.

Comments on this clone: Other DNA sequences of this sample code for an identical CDR3. This rearrangement joins TRBV18 to TRBJ1-1; 8 bases fit TRBD1. V trimming: 5 bases; J trimming: 4 bases; junction bases outside the gene matches: 3. Germline loops: CDR1 KGHSH, CDR2 LQKENI. This CDR3 contains 13 residues. CDR3: CASSSDRGTEAFF. In DNA, the CDR3 is TGTGCCAGCTCATCAGACAGGGGCACTGAAGCTTTCTTT.

The V call is TRBV7-9, the J call TRBJ2-2; 9 bases map to TRBD2. There are 18 residues in the CDR3. V shed 0 bases and J 3 bases; nucleotides not matched to a gene: 8. In germline, CDR1 is SEHNR, CDR2 FQNEAQ (reference sequence). DNA for the CDR3: TGTGCCAGCAGCTTAGCGGTAGCGGGAGCTCGAGACACCGGGGAGCTGTTTTTT. Protein: CASSLAVAGARDTGELFF.

J is TRBJ2-3 and V is TRBV5-4; 9 positions match TRBD2. The germline V gene encodes CDR1 SGHNT and CDR2 YYREEE (reference sequence). The V and J ends lost 8 bases and 5 bases, in that order; junction bases with no gene match: 12. The CDR3 spans 15 residues. The CDR3 reads CASTRREGPGDTQYF. The CDR3 nucleotides are TGTGCCAGTACTAGGCGGGAGGGCCCAGGAGATACGCAGTATTTT.

This chain links TRBV7-8 with TRBJ2-7; D call uncertain. Looked up from germline, CDR1 is SGHVS and CDR2 is FQNEAQ. The V gene lost 5 bases and the J gene lost 1 base, with 9 bases spanning the gap. The CDR3 length is 13 residues. The DNA for the CDR3 is TGTGCCAGCAGCCCCCGGGTTTCCTACGAGCAGTACTTC. Encoded protein: CASSPRVSYEQYF.

V usage is TRBV25-1 and J usage is TRBJ1-2; D perhaps matches TRBD1 (6 bases). The ends were cut back, 8 bases at V and 7 bases at J, with 20 bases in the middle. CDR3 length: 14 residues. Germline assignment: CDR1 MGHDK and CDR2 SYGVNS. The CDR3 nucleotides are TGTGCCAGCGGTGGGAGCAGGGGTGGTTTTGGCTACACCTTC. This gives the protein CASGGSRGGFGYTF.

The chain employs TRBV10-3 and TRBJ2-7; the D gene is possibly TRBD1 (6 bases). V lost 4 bases, J lost 0 bases, and 7 bases lay in between. The CDR3 runs to 13 residues. The V gene's germline CDR1 is ENHRY and CDR2 SYGVKD. The CDR3 sequence: CAISGTVSYEQYF. The CDR3 nucleotides are TGTGCCATCAGTGGGACAGTCTCCTACGAGCAGTACTTC.

This chain connects TRBV5-6 to TRBJ1-6; D is ambiguous. This CDR3 has 15 residues. V lost 1 base and J 7 bases, leaving 12 bases between the germline ends. Germline CDR1 and CDR2: SGHDT and YYEEEE. In DNA form, the CDR3 reads TGTGCCAGCAGCTTGCGGGGAAGGAGAAATTCACCCCTCCACTTT. Translation: CASSLRGRRNSPLHF. Together with reference TRBV5-6 and TRBJ1-6, the CDR3 gives the full variable domain: DAGVTQSPTHLIKTRGQQVTLRCSPKSGHDTVSWYQQALGQGPQFIFQYYEEEERQRGNFPDRFSGHQFPNYSSELNVNALLLGDSALYLCASSLRGRRNSPLHFGNGTRLTVT.